Presented here are 20 T cell receptor beta chains from one specimen sequenced in a study of T cell changes during pregnancy in multiple sclerosis. Sequencing was performed with immunoSEQ multiplex PCR; in TCRdb, only in-frame clones are kept and a portion is missing. The data show over 65,000 clones, with approximately 91% seen just once and approximately 2.5% held by the top ten. The specimen was peripheral blood, collected in the first trimester of pregnancy. The receptors shown here come from a female donor with multiple sclerosis, enrolled in a pregnancy study.

The chain is built from TRBV9 and TRBJ1-4, with D perhaps TRBD1 (5 bases). The CDR3 extends over 15 amino acids. Germline lookup yields CDR1 SGDLS and CDR2 YYNGEE. V was trimmed by 3 bases and J by 0 bases, leaving 9 bases between them. CDR3 residues: CASSAGHSTNEKLFF. The CDR3 DNA reads as TGTGCCAGCAGCGCAGGGCATTCAACTAATGAAAAACTGTTTTTT.

The J gene is TRBJ1-5, the V gene TRBV28; weak D call: TRBD1 (6 bases). This CDR3 is built from 16 residues. V lost 2 bases and J 4 bases, leaving 15 bases between the germline ends. Germline values: CDR1 MDHEN, CDR2 SYDVKM. CDR3 protein: CASSLAGGVGNQPQHF. In DNA form, the CDR3 reads TGTGCCAGCAGTTTAGCGGGGGGCGTCGGGAATCAGCCCCAGCATTTT.

This clone was seen a single time. The chain carries TRBV11-1 and TRBJ1-4, with unresolved D. The CDR3 runs to 15 residues. V lost 5 bases and J 5 bases, leaving 15 bases between the germline ends. Germline CDR1 reads SGHAT; CDR2 reads FQDESV (reference sequence). The CDR3 nucleotides read TGTGCCAGCAGCCCGGGAGGGCGACTAAATGAAAAACTGTTTTTT. Its translation is CASSPGGRLNEKLFF.

The chain uses TRBV6-5 and TRBJ1-1; D remains ambiguous. The germline V and J ends were trimmed by 3 bases and 5 bases, with 4 bases remaining between them. The CDR3 spans 11 residues. Per germline, CDR1 MNHEY and CDR2 SVGAGI. The CDR3 nucleotides read TGTGCCAGCAGTTATAAAACTGAAGCTTTCTTT. Translation gives CASSYKTEAFF.

This clone was observed a single time. This chain joins TRBV6-6 and TRBJ2-5, with D perhaps TRBD2 (5 bases). Germline lookup yields CDR1 MNHNY and CDR2 SVGAGI (reference sequence). V dropped 7 bases and J dropped 5 bases, with 14 bases sitting between them. This CDR3 region has 13 residues. The CDR3 region has the DNA TGTGCCAGCAACGGGAAGGGTTGGGAGACCCAGTACTTC. Protein product: CASNGKGWETQYF.

CDR3 in DNA: TGTGCCAGTAGTAACCCCCTCCGGGATGCCTACAATGAGCAGTTCTTC. It codes for CASSNPLRDAYNEQFF. The chain combines TRBV19 with TRBJ2-1, with TRBD2 as a possible D gene (5 bases). V lost 4 bases, J lost 2 bases, and 15 bases lay in between. This CDR3 region has 16 residues. CDR1 is LNHDA and CDR2 is SQIVND in the germline V gene (reference sequence).

The chain links TRBV7-9 to TRBJ2-5; D not resolved. Between the trimmed V and J ends, which lost 5 bases and 3 bases, there was a span of 7 bases. Germline V CDR1 and CDR2: SEHNR, FQNEAQ (reference sequence). The CDR3 totals 12 residues. The CDR3 nucleotides are TGTGCCAGCAGCGTCGGAGAAGAGACCCAGTACTTC. This gives the protein CASSVGEETQYF.

This clone was detected ten times or more. The V call is TRBV6-1, the J call TRBJ1-5; 7 nucleotides line up with TRBD1. This CDR3 region has 18 residues. V was clipped by 1 base and J by 0 bases; unmatched bases: 9. The germline V gene has CDR1 MNHNS and CDR2 SASEGT. The CDR3 region is CASSEVIRGSNSNQPQHF. As DNA, the CDR3 is TGTGCCAGCAGTGAAGTGATCAGGGGGTCTAATAGCAATCAGCCCCAGCATTTT.

This clone was counted a single time. The genes are TRBV27 and TRBJ1-2, with 8 bases lining up with TRBD1. Losses at the gene ends were 3 bases for V and 6 bases for J; bases not matched to a gene: 3. The germline gives CDR1 MNHEY, CDR2 SMNVEV (reference sequence). CDR3 size: 13 residues. CDR3 residues: CASSLDRVNGYTF. For the CDR3, the DNA is TGTGCCAGCAGTTTGGACAGGGTCAATGGCTACACCTTC.

V gene TRBV28 combines with J gene TRBJ2-7; the match to TRBD1 covers 10 bases. The CDR3 spans 15 residues. V lost 7 bases and J lost 2; bases outside the gene matches: 8. Germline loops: CDR1 MDHEN, CDR2 SYDVKM. CDR3 amino acids: CASKMTGGSTYEQYF. The CDR3 nucleotides read TGTGCCAGCAAGATGACAGGGGGCAGTACCTACGAGCAGTACTTC.

The chain recombines TRBV6-4 with TRBJ1-1, with D possibly being TRBD1 (5 bases). CDR3 length: 13 residues. Germline lookup yields CDR1 MRHNA and CDR2 SNTAGT. V was pared by 6 bases and J by 1 base, with 9 bases between. The CDR3 nucleotides read TGTGCCAGCAGGCTTACAGGGAACACTGAAGCTTTCTTT. It encodes CASRLTGNTEAFF.

This clone was detected only a few times. The chain has TRBV19 and TRBJ1-1; no reliable D call. Germline CDR1 and CDR2: LNHDA and SQIVND (reference sequence). V shed 5 bases and J shed 1 base, with 11 bases lying between them. CDR3 length: 14 amino acids. The DNA for the CDR3 is TGTGCCAGTAGTCCCCCGAACAGGAACACTGAAGCTTTCTTT. Protein product: CASSPPNRNTEAFF.

The V and J genes are TRBV28 and TRBJ1-6; 8 bases fit TRBD1. This CDR3 has 16 amino acids. V was clipped by 6 bases and J by 6 bases; unmatched bases: 10. CDR1 MDHEN and CDR2 SYDVKM come from the germline V gene. CDR3 sequence reads: CASSPTAGQGNSPLHF. As DNA, the CDR3 is TGTGCCAGCAGCCCAACGGCCGGACAGGGTAATTCACCCCTCCACTTT. Variable domain in full (rest from reference TRBV28 and TRBJ1-6): DVKVTQSSRYLVKRTGEKVFLECVQDMDHENMFWYRQDPGLGLRLIYFSYDVKMKEKGDIPEGYSVSREKKERFSLILESASTNQTSMYLCASSPTAGQGNSPLHFGNGTRLTVT.

The chain recombines TRBV6-4 with TRBJ2-1, with TRBD1 matching over 7 bases. V trimming: 0 bases; J trimming: 6 bases; junction bases outside the gene matches: 5. CDR1 is MRHNA, CDR2 SNTAGT, per germline. The CDR3 length is 15 residues. Here the CDR3 reads CASSDSRQGGNEQFF. The CDR3 DNA sequence: TGTGCCAGCAGTGACTCGCGACAGGGTGGCAATGAGCAGTTCTTC.

The chain carries TRBV19 and TRBJ2-3; 12 nucleotides match TRBD2. In germline, CDR1 is LNHDA, CDR2 SQIVND (reference sequence). J lost 5 bases, V lost 4 bases, and 13 bases had no gene match. The CDR3 consists of 18 residues. The CDR3 sequence is CASSKSLAGGRVVDTQYF. In nucleotides, the CDR3 is TGTGCCAGTAGTAAGAGCCTAGCGGGAGGGCGAGTGGTAGATACGCAGTATTTT.

The CDR3 spells CASKGGNTEAFF. In nucleotides, the CDR3 is TGTGCCAGCAAAGGGGGGAACACTGAAGCTTTCTTT. The gene calls are TRBV7-2 and TRBJ1-1; TRBD1 might be the D (6 bases). Per germline, CDR1 SGHTA and CDR2 FQGNSA. The CDR3 is made up of 12 amino acids. Trimming shortened V by 7 bases and J by 1 base, and 7 bases separated the two germline ends.

The J gene is TRBJ2-7, the V gene TRBV6-5; the D gene is possibly TRBD1 (5 bases). Between the trimmed V and J ends, which lost 2 bases and 6 bases, there was a span of 11 bases. Germline assignment: CDR1 MNHEY and CDR2 SVGAGI. This CDR3 has 13 residues. The CDR3 is CASSYRMTAEQYF. The CDR3 nucleotides read TGTGCCAGCAGTTACAGGATGACAGCCGAGCAGTACTTC.

This clone has only one observation. The chain recombines TRBV19 with TRBJ2-1, with 13 bases lining up with TRBD2. The CDR3 spans 17 residues. Germline V CDR1 and CDR2: LNHDA, SQIVND (reference sequence). V dropped 3 bases and J dropped 8; count of bases not matched to a gene: 10. The CDR3, as DNA: TGTGCCAGTAGTATCAGGACTAGCGGGAGAATCTTGGATGAGCAGTTCTTC. Translation: CASSIRTSGRILDEQFF.

The chain couples TRBV7-2 to TRBJ1-3, with D perhaps TRBD1 (5 bases). Trimming removed 1 base from V and 4 bases from J, with 11 bases in between. Germline CDR1 and CDR2: SGHTA and FQGNSA. This CDR3 is 15 amino acids long. The CDR3 here is CASSLEGVNGNTIYF. The CDR3 nucleotides read TGTGCCAGCAGCTTAGAAGGGGTTAACGGAAACACCATATATTTT.

The rearrangement joins TRBV5-1 to TRBJ1-1; 9 bases map to TRBD1. The ends lost 4 bases at V and 5 bases at J; junction bases unmatched: 12. This CDR3 region has 16 residues. The germline gives CDR1 SGHRS, CDR2 YFSETQ. The CDR3 is CASSPGQGRGITEAFF. In DNA form, the CDR3 reads TGCGCCAGCAGCCCGGGACAGGGTCGAGGTATAACTGAAGCTTTCTTT.